This T cell receptor beta chain was sequenced in a study of blood T cell repertoires in COVID-19. Study-level information: Samples of COVID-19 (acute and convalescent) were obtained from the United States, Italy and Spain.

The V gene's germline CDR1 is LNHDA and CDR2 SQIVND (reference sequence). Trimming removed 3 bases from V and 1 base from J, with 10 bases in between. CDR3 length: 14 residues. Original processing methods: Scientists estimated how many nucleated cells there were by amplifying reference gene primers. TCRdb's table, derived via immunoSEQ multiplex PCR, lists solely in-frame clones and lacks some. V, J and clone size are those of that table, while D and trimming were read from the DNA. Among tens of thousands of clones listed, 70% to 90% were seen once. The gene calls are TRBV19 and TRBJ2-7, with D uncertain. Sequencing input: peripheral blood. This sequence originates from a man between 50 and 59 years old with active COVID-19. In nucleotides, the CDR3 is TGTGCCAGTAGTATCAGCTCGGAGTCCTACGAGCAGTACTTC. It codes for CASSISSESYEQYF. Full variable domain (remainder filled in from reference TRBV19 and TRBJ2-7): DGGITQSPKYLFRKEGQNVTLSCEQNLNHDAMYWYRQDPGQGLRLIYYSQIVNDFQKGDIAEGYSVSREKKESFPLTVTSAQKNPTAFYLCASSISSESYEQYFGPGTRLTVT.